The 14 T cell receptor beta chains reported below all come from one sample, sequenced in a study of PD-1 blockade in classical Hodgkin lymphoma. The assay was immunoSEQ multiplex PCR, and TCRdb's table has in-frame clones only and misses some. The sample has just under 20,000 clones, 65% to 80% seen once; the top ten hold roughly 22%. Time point here: cycle 4 day 1 (C4D1), after more than five weeks of nivolumab. All patients experienced relapse after autologous stem cell transplantation, and brentuximab vedotin exposure was variable. Sequencing was performed on peripheral blood mononuclear cells (PBMCs), taken before the fourth cycle of nivolumab. Every receptor here comes from a human donor with classical Hodgkin lymphoma.

By its share, this clone is large (0.1 to 1%). CDR3 nucleotides: TGTGCCAGCAGTCCCAACGTCGACAGGTACGGCCAGCCCCAGCATTTT. Amino acids: CASSPNVDRYGQPQHF. J is TRBJ1-5 and V is TRBV28; tentative D call: TRBD1 (6 bases). The CDR3 has 16 amino acids. Germline V lookup: CDR1 MDHEN, CDR2 SYDVKM. V lost 5 bases and J 7 bases, leaving 21 bases between the germline ends.

On this clone itself: Other DNA sequences in the sample encode the same CDR3. The chain combines TRBV7-2 with TRBJ1-5; a weak D match, TRBD1 (5 bases). With 0 bases removed from V and 4 bases from J, the gap between germline ends came to 10 bases. The CDR3 covers 15 residues. In germline, CDR1 is SGHTA, CDR2 FQGNSA. The CDR3 loop reads CASSLAGVSNQPQHF. The DNA of the CDR3 is TGTGCCAGCAGCTTAGCGGGGGTCTCTAATCAGCCCCAGCATTTT.

Concerning this clone: An end of the junction differs from the germline gene, which may be a read error. The rearrangement uses TRBV30 and TRBJ1-3; no clear D. Germline V gene lookup returns CDR1 GTSNPN and CDR2 SVGIG (reference sequence). The CDR3 is 12 amino acids. The CDR3 nucleotides read TGCGCCTGGAGGATTTCTGGAAACACCATATATTTT. Its translation is CAWRISGNTIYF.

This clone was recorded once. The chain is built from TRBV11-2 and TRBJ1-5, with 7 bases fitting TRBD1. Losses at the gene ends were 2 bases for V and 4 bases for J; bases not matched to a gene: 5. Germline V gives CDR1 SGHAT, CDR2 FQNNGV. The CDR3 length is 15 residues. Here the CDR3 reads CASSLRQGQNQPQHF. Written as DNA, the CDR3 is TGTGCCAGCAGCTTACGGCAGGGACAGAATCAGCCCCAGCATTTT.

The genes are TRBV6-6 and TRBJ1-4; tentatively, D is TRBD1 (6 bases). Germline assignment: CDR1 MNHNY and CDR2 SVGAGI (reference sequence). This CDR3 contains 15 residues. Trimming pared 3 bases from V and 8 bases from J, leaving 16 bases between. This CDR3 is CASSYFIGGKEKLFF. The CDR3 region has the DNA TGTGCCAGCAGTTATTTTATAGGGGGGAAAGAAAAACTGTTTTTT.

This clone is medium-sized within its sample. The chain recombines TRBV7-9 with TRBJ2-2; 9 bases map to TRBD1. J lost 8 bases, V lost 7 bases, and 8 bases had no gene match. Germline V gene lookup returns CDR1 SEHNR and CDR2 FQNEAQ (reference sequence). The CDR3 is 14 residues long. This CDR3 reads CASIPGTGRGELFF. In DNA form, the CDR3 reads TGTGCCAGCATCCCAGGGACAGGGCGAGGGGAGCTGTTTTTT.

This clone was detected only once. CDR3 nucleotides: TGTGCCAGCAGCCTGGGACTAGCGGGGGCCGACTATGAGCAGTTCTTC. Protein sequence: CASSLGLAGADYEQFF. The chain recombines TRBV5-4 with TRBJ2-1, with 14 bases fitting TRBD2. J was trimmed by 8 bases and V by 4 bases; bases with no gene match: 8. The germline V gene has CDR1 SGHNT and CDR2 YYREEE (reference sequence). This CDR3 region has 16 residues.

The J gene is TRBJ2-2, the V gene TRBV5-4; TRBD2 might be the D (7 bases). The length of the CDR3 is 13 residues. CDR1 is SGHNT and CDR2 is YYREEE in the germline V gene (reference sequence). V lost 10 bases, J lost 4 bases, and 14 bases lay in between. CDR3: CAPSGTSTGELFF. CDR3 nucleotides: TGTGCCCCCAGCGGGACATCCACCGGGGAGCTGTTTTTT.

V usage is TRBV6-1 and J usage is TRBJ1-3; D unresolved. In germline, CDR1 is MNHNS, CDR2 SASEGT. The CDR3 is 19 amino acids. V was shortened by 3 bases and J by 0 bases, with 21 bases between the two germline ends. The CDR3 nucleotides read TGTGCCAGCAGTGAGGTTCTGGTACTGTCTCTGAGCTCTGGAAACACCATATATTTT. Its protein is CASSEVLVLSLSSGNTIYF.

The V and J genes are TRBV10-2 and TRBJ1-1; D ambiguous. CDR1 and CDR2 from the germline V gene are WSHSY and SAAADI. Trimming shortened V by 3 bases and J by 3 bases, and 11 bases separated the two germline ends. The CDR3 runs to 14 residues. The CDR3 region is CASSDRRGYTEAFF. The DNA of the CDR3 is TGCGCCAGCAGTGACCGTCGAGGGTACACTGAAGCTTTCTTT.

The genes are TRBV10-1 and TRBJ2-1; 10 bases align to TRBD2. The junction had 6 bases not matched to a gene; V was cut back by 6 bases and J by 10 bases. The CDR3 extends over 13 amino acids. Per germline, CDR1 WNHNN and CDR2 SYGVQD (reference sequence). The CDR3 reads CASRSGGAGEQFF. The CDR3 DNA sequence: TGCGCCAGCAGGAGCGGGGGGGCTGGGGAGCAGTTCTTC.

V gene TRBV28 combines with J gene TRBJ2-7; no reliable D call. CDR1 is MDHEN, CDR2 SYDVKM, per germline. The length of the CDR3 is 13 residues. V was trimmed by 5 bases and J by 7 bases, leaving 15 bases between them. CDR3 region: CASSLPLVGEQYF. As DNA, the CDR3 is TGTGCCAGCAGTCTCCCCTTGGTAGGGGAGCAGTACTTC.

The rearrangement uses TRBV7-9 and TRBJ2-1; TRBD2 might be the D (6 bases). The CDR3 has 15 residues. Germline V gene sequence: CDR1 SEHNR, CDR2 FQNEAQ (reference sequence). The V end was cut by 1 base, the J end by 0 bases, with 7 bases between. For the CDR3, the DNA is TGTGCCAGCAGCTTAGACGGGAGCTCCTACAATGAGCAGTTCTTC. Amino acid sequence: CASSLDGSSYNEQFF.

This clone appeared a few times. V is TRBV29-1 and J is TRBJ1-2; TRBD1 is a possible D gene (6 bases). Trimming shortened V by 5 bases and J by 1 base, and 11 bases separated the two germline ends. Germline V CDR1 and CDR2: SQVTM, ANQGSEA. The CDR3 sequence is 13 residues long. The CDR3 sequence: CSVITGFNYGYTF. The CDR3 DNA reads TGCAGCGTTATTACAGGGTTTAACTATGGCTACACCTTC.